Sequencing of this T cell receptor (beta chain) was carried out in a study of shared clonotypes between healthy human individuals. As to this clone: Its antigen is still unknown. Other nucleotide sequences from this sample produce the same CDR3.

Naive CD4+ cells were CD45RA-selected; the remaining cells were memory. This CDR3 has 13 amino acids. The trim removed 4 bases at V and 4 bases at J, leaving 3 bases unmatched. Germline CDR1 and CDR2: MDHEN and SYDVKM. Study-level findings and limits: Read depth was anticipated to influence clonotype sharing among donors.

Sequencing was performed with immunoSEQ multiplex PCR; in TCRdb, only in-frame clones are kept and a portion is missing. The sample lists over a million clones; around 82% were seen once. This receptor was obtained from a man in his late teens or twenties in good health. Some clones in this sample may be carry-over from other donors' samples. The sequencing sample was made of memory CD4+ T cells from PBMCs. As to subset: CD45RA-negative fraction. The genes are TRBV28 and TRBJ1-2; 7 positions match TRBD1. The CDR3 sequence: CASSSDRVYGYTF. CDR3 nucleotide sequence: TGTGCCAGCAGTTCCGACAGGGTCTATGGCTACACCTTC.